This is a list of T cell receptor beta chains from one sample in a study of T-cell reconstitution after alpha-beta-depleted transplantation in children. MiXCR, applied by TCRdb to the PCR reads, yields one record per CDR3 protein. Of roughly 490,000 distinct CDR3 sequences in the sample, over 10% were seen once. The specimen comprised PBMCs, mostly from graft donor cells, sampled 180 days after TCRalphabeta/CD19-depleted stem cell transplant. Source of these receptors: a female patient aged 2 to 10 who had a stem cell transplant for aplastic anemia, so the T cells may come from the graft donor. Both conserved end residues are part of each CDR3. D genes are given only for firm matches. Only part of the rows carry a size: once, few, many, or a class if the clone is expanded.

CDR3nt: TGCGCCAGCAGCTTGGGGGACATAGATGGCTACACCTTC
CDR3aa: CASSLGDIDGYTF
d_gene: -
v_gene: TRBV5-1
j_gene: TRBJ1-2
abundance: -

CDR3nt: TGTGCCAGCAGTGACGGGCAGGGGGACAGTCAGCCCCAGCATTTT
CDR3aa: CASSDGQGDSQPQHF
d_gene: TRBD1
v_gene: TRBV2
j_gene: TRBJ1-5
abundance: -

CDR3nt: TGTGCCAGCAGCCAAGATGGAAAGGGGGCCCCCTACGAGCAGTACTTC
CDR3aa: CASSQDGKGAPYEQYF
d_gene: TRBD1
v_gene: TRBV4-2
j_gene: TRBJ2-7
abundance: -

CDR3nt: TGCAGCGTGCGACTAGCGGGAACTTACACAGATACGCAGTATTTT
CDR3aa: CSVRLAGTYTDTQYF
d_gene: TRBD2
v_gene: TRBV29-1
j_gene: TRBJ2-3
abundance: few

CDR3nt: TGCGCCAGCAGCTTGGTGGACTCGGACTATGGCTACACCTTC
CDR3aa: CASSLVDSDYGYTF
d_gene: -
v_gene: TRBV5-1
j_gene: TRBJ1-2
abundance: -

CDR3nt: TGTGCCAGTAGTATGGCTCGTTTGCACAGGGCTTCCCCAAACATTCAGTACTTC
CDR3aa: CASSMARLHRASPNIQYF
d_gene: -
v_gene: TRBV19
j_gene: TRBJ2-4
abundance: -

CDR3nt: TGTGCCAGCTCACCCCGACAGGACCTGAGCGCTGAAGCTTTCTTT
CDR3aa: CASSPRQDLSAEAFF
d_gene: -
v_gene: TRBV18
j_gene: TRBJ1-1
abundance: many

CDR3nt: TGCAGCGTTTCGGGACAGGATAGCTCCTACAATGAGCAGTTCTTC
CDR3aa: CSVSGQDSSYNEQFF
d_gene: TRBD1
v_gene: TRBV29-1
j_gene: TRBJ2-1
abundance: -

CDR3nt: TGTGCCAGCAGTTACGGGAGGACAGGGGGCTTTGGGGCCAACGTCCTGACTTTC
CDR3aa: CASSYGRTGGFGANVLTF
d_gene: TRBD1
v_gene: TRBV6-2/TRBV6-3
j_gene: TRBJ2-6
abundance: -

CDR3nt: TGTGCCAGCAGTTTGGTTGACACTCGAAGCTATGGCTACACCTTC
CDR3aa: CASSLVDTRSYGYTF
d_gene: -
v_gene: TRBV28
j_gene: TRBJ1-2
abundance: many

CDR3nt: TGTGCCAGCAGCTTAGCTCGAGGGATGGTGACCGGGGAGCTGTTTTTT
CDR3aa: CASSLARGMVTGELFF
d_gene: -
v_gene: TRBV7-9
j_gene: TRBJ2-2
abundance: -

CDR3nt: TGTGCCAGCAGCTTGGTACTAGCGGCGACGCAGTATTTT
CDR3aa: CASSLVLAATQYF
d_gene: TRBD2
v_gene: TRBV7-2
j_gene: TRBJ2-3
abundance: few

CDR3nt: TGTGCCAGCAGCTCCCTCGGAAGCGGGGCGTCCAATGAGCAGTTCTTC
CDR3aa: CASSSLGSGASNEQFF
d_gene: TRBD2
v_gene: TRBV11-3
j_gene: TRBJ2-1
abundance: few

CDR3nt: TGTGCCATCAGTGAGTCGAGGAGCGGCAGGGGTTTTTACAATGAGCAGTTCTTC
CDR3aa: CAISESRSGRGFYNEQFF
d_gene: -
v_gene: TRBV10-3
j_gene: TRBJ2-1
abundance: -

CDR3nt: TGTGCCAGCACCAACCTCGAAAAACTGTTTTTT
CDR3aa: CASTNLEKLFF
d_gene: -
v_gene: TRBV28
j_gene: TRBJ1-4
abundance: -

CDR3nt: TGCAGCGTCGTCGGGGAGGTGACCCAGTACTTC
CDR3aa: CSVVGEVTQYF
d_gene: -
v_gene: TRBV29-1
j_gene: TRBJ2-5
abundance: few

CDR3nt: TGTGCCAGCAGTACCAGGGTAACGGCCCTAGCCAAAAACATTCAGTACTTC
CDR3aa: CASSTRVTALAKNIQYF
d_gene: -
v_gene: TRBV6-5
j_gene: TRBJ2-4
abundance: few

CDR3nt: TGCAGCGTGGGACCTTCCTATGGCTACACCTTC
CDR3aa: CSVGPSYGYTF
d_gene: -
v_gene: TRBV29-1
j_gene: TRBJ1-2
abundance: few

CDR3nt: TGTGCCAGTAGTATAAGGTCGTCTGGGGCCAACGTCCTGACTTTC
CDR3aa: CASSIRSSGANVLTF
d_gene: -
v_gene: TRBV19
j_gene: TRBJ2-6
abundance: few

CDR3nt: TGCGCCAGCAGCCTTCCCATGGCCGGGGAGCTGTTTTTT
CDR3aa: CASSLPMAGELFF
d_gene: -
v_gene: TRBV5-1
j_gene: TRBJ2-2
abundance: many

CDR3nt: TGTGCCAGCAGCGCCCGAGGGTTTGGGGCTGGAGCAGATACGCAGTATTTT
CDR3aa: CASSARGFGAGADTQYF
d_gene: -
v_gene: TRBV9
j_gene: TRBJ2-3
abundance: few

CDR3nt: TGTGCCAGCAGTTCGTTTTTAGGGGACAGGGCGAATTTAGCCAAAAACATTCAGTACTTC
CDR3aa: CASSSFLGDRANLAKNIQYF
d_gene: TRBD1
v_gene: TRBV12-3/TRBV12-4
j_gene: TRBJ2-4
abundance: many

CDR3nt: TGCAGCGCACCAGCGGGAGGGCAAGAGACCCAGTACTTC
CDR3aa: CSAPAGGQETQYF
d_gene: TRBD2
v_gene: TRBV29-1
j_gene: TRBJ2-5
abundance: many

CDR3nt: TGTGCCAGCGACAGACAGGGCCTTTATCAGCCCCAGCATTTT
CDR3aa: CASDRQGLYQPQHF
d_gene: TRBD1
v_gene: TRBV28
j_gene: TRBJ1-5
abundance: many

CDR3nt: TGTGCCAGCAGTTTAACAGGGGGCGGGACCTACGAGCAGTACTTC
CDR3aa: CASSLTGGGTYEQYF
d_gene: TRBD1
v_gene: TRBV6-2/TRBV6-3
j_gene: TRBJ2-7
abundance: few

CDR3nt: TGTGCCAGCAGCCTCCCTCGCGCGGGAGGAGGTGGGGCCAACGTCCTGACTTTC
CDR3aa: CASSLPRAGGGGANVLTF
d_gene: TRBD2
v_gene: TRBV11-1
j_gene: TRBJ2-6
abundance: -

CDR3nt: TGTGCCAGCAGCTCCCGGACGGGGCTAAGGGAGACCCAGTACTTC
CDR3aa: CASSSRTGLRETQYF
d_gene: -
v_gene: TRBV7-9
j_gene: TRBJ2-5
abundance: -

CDR3nt: TGCGCCAGCAGCTTGGAGACCAAGGGGCTCGTGTACGAGCAGTACTTC
CDR3aa: CASSLETKGLVYEQYF
d_gene: -
v_gene: TRBV5-1
j_gene: TRBJ2-7
abundance: -

CDR3nt: TGCAGTACTCGTGAGGCTGGGGCCAACGTCCTGACTTTC
CDR3aa: CSTREAGANVLTF
d_gene: -
v_gene: TRBV20-1
j_gene: TRBJ2-6
abundance: once

CDR3nt: TGTGCCAGCGGGGTTAACATGAACACTGAAGCTTTCTTT
CDR3aa: CASGVNMNTEAFF
d_gene: -
v_gene: TRBV2
j_gene: TRBJ1-1
abundance: few

CDR3nt: TGTGCCAGCAGTTACTTACCCGGACAGGGGTCTGTTAGAAACATTCAGTACTTC
CDR3aa: CASSYLPGQGSVRNIQYF
d_gene: TRBD1
v_gene: TRBV6-2/TRBV6-3
j_gene: TRBJ2-4
abundance: -